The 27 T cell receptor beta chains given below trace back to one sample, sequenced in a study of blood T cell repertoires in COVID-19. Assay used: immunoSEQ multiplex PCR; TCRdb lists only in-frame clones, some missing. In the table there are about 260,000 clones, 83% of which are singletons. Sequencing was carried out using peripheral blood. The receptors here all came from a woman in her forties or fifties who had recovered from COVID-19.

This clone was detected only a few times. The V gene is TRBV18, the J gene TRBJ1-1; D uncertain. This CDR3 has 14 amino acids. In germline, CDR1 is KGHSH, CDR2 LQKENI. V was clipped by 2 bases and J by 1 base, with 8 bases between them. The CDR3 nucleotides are TGTGCCAGCTCACCAGTTGAGCGGAACACTGAAGCTTTCTTT. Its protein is CASSPVERNTEAFF.

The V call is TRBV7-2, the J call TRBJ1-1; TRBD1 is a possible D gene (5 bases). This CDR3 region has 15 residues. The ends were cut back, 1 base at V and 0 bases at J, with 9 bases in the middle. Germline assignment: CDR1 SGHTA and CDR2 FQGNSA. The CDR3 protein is CASSLGRTLNTEAFF. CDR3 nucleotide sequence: TGTGCCAGCAGCTTAGGGCGGACACTGAACACTGAAGCTTTCTTT.

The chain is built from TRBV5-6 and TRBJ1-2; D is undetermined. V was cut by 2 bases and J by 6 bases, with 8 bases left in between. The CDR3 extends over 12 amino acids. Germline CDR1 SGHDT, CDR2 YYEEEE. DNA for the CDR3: TGTGCCAGCAGCTTTGGGAGGGATGGCTACACCTTC. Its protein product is CASSFGRDGYTF.

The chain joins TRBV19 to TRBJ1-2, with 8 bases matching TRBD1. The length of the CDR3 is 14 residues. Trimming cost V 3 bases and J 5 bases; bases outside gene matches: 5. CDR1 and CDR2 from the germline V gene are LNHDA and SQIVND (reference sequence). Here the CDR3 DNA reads TGTGCCAGTAGTATGCTGGGACAGGATTATGGCTACACCTTC. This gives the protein CASSMLGQDYGYTF.

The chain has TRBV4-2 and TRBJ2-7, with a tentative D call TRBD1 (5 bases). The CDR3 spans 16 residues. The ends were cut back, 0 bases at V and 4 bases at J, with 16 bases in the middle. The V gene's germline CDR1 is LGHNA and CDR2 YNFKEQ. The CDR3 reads CASSQEFLDSAYEQYF. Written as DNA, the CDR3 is TGTGCCAGCAGCCAAGAATTTCTTGACAGCGCGTACGAGCAGTACTTC.

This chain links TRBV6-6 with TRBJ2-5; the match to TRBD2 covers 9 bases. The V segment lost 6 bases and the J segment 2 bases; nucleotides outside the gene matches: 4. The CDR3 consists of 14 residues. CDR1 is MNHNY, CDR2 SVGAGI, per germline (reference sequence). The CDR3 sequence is CASRALAGQETQYF. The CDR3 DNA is TGTGCCAGCAGGGCGCTAGCGGGGCAAGAGACCCAGTACTTC.

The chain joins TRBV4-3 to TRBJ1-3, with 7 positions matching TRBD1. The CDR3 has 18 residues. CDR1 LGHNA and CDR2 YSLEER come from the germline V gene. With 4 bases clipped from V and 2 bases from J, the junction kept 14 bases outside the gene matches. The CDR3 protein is CASSPGGGQEPPGNTIYF. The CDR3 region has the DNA TGCGCCAGCAGCCCCGGAGGAGGACAGGAACCCCCTGGAAACACCATATATTTT.

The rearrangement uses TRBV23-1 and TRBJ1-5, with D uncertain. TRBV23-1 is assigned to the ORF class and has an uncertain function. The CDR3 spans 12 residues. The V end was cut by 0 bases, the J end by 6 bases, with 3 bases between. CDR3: CASSQSGQPQHF. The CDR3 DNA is TGCGCCAGCAGTCAATCCGGTCAGCCCCAGCATTTT.

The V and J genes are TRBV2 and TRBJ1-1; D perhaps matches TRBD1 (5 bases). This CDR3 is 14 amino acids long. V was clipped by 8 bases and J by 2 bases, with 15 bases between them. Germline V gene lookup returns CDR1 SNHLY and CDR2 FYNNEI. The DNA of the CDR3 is TGTGCCAGCGAGGGTTGGAGGGGTAACACTGAAGCTTTCTTT. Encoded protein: CASEGWRGNTEAFF.

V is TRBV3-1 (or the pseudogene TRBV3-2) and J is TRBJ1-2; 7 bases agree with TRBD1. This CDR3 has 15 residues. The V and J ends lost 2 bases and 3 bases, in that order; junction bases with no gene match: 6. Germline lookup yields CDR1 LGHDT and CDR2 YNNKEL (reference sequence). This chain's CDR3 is CASSQFEGGYYGYTF. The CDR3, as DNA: TGTGCCAGCAGCCAATTCGAAGGGGGCTACTATGGCTACACCTTC.

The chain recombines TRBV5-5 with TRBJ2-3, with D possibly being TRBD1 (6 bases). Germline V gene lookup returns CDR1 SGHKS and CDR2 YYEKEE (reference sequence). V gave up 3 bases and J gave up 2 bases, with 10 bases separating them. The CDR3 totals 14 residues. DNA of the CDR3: TGTGCCAGCAGCTACGGGACATTCACAGATACGCAGTATTTT. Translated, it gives CASSYGTFTDTQYF.

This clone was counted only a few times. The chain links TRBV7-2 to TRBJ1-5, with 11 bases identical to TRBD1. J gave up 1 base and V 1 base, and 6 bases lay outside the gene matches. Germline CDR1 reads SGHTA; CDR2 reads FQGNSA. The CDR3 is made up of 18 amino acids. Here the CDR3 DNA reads TGTGCCAGCAGCTTAGTGGGGACAGGGGGAAGGAGCAATCAGCCCCAGCATTTT. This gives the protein CASSLVGTGGRSNQPQHF.

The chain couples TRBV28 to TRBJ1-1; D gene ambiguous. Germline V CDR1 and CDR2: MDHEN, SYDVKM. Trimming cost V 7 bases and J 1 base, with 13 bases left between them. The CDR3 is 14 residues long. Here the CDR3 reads CASTNPTGNTEAFF. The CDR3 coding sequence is TGTGCCAGCACCAACCCGACGGGGAACACTGAAGCTTTCTTT.

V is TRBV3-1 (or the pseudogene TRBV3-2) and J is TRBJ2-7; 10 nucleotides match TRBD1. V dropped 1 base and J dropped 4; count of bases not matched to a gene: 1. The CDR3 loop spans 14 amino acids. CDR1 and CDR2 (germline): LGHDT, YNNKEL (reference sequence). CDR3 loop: CASSQGGQGYEQYF. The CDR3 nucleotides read TGTGCCAGCAGCCAAGGGGGACAGGGGTACGAGCAGTACTTC.

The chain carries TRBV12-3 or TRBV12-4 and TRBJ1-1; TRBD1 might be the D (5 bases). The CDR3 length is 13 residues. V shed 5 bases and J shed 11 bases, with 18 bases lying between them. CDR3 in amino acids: CASSPQQGSFAFF. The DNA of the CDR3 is TGTGCCAGCAGTCCTCAGCAGGGCTCGTTCGCTTTCTTT.

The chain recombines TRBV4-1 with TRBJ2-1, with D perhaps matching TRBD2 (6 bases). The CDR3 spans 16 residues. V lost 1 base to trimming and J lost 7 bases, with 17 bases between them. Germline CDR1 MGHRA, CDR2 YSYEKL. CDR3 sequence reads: CASSQGNGRGGNEQFF. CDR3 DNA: TGCGCCAGCAGCCAAGGAAATGGACGCGGAGGGAATGAGCAGTTCTTC.

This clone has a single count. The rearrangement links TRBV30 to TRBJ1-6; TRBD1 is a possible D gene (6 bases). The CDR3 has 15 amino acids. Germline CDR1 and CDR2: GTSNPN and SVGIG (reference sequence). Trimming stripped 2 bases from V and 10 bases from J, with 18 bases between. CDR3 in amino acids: CAWSPPTGFLSPLHF. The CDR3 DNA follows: TGTGCCTGGAGTCCCCCCACAGGGTTTCTCTCACCCCTCCACTTT.

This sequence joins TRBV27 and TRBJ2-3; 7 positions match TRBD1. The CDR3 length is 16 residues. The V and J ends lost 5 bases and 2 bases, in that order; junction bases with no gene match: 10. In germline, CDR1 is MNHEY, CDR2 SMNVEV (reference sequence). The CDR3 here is CASSRTPGQNTDTQYF. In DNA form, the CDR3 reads TGTGCCAGCAGTCGGACCCCGGGACAGAACACAGATACGCAGTATTTT.

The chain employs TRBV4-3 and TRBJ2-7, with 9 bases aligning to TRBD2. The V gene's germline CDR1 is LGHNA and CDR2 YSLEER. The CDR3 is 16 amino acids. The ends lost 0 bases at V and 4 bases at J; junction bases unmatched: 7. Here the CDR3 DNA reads TGCGCCAGCAGCCAAGATACCGGGACTAGCTGGTACGAGCAGTACTTC. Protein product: CASSQDTGTSWYEQYF.

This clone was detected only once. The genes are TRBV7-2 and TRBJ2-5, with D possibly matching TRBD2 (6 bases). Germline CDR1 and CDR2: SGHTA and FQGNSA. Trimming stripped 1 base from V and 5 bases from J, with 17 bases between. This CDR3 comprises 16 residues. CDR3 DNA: TGTGCCAGCAGCTTAGATCGGGGGACCTCAGGGGAGACCCAGTACTTC. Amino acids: CASSLDRGTSGETQYF.

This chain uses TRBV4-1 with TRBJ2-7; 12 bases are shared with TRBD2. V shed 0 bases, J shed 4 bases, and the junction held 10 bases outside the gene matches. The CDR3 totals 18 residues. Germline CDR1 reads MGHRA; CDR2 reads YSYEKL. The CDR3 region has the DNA TGCGCCAGCAGCCAAGATCGAAGACTAGCGGGGGAATGGTACGAGCAGTACTTC. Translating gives CASSQDRRLAGEWYEQYF.

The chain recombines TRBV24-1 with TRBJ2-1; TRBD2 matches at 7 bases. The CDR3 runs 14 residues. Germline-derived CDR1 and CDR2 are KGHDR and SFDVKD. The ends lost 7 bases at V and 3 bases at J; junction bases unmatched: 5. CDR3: CATSGGGLYNEQFF. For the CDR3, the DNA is TGTGCCACCAGCGGGGGAGGGCTCTACAATGAGCAGTTCTTC.

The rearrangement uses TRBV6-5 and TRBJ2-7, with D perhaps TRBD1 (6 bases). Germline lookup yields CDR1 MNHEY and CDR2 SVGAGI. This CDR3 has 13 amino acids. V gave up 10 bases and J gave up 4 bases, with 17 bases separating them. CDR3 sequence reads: CATSRDIIYEQYF. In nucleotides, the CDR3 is TGTGCCACTTCTAGGGACATTATTTACGAGCAGTACTTC.

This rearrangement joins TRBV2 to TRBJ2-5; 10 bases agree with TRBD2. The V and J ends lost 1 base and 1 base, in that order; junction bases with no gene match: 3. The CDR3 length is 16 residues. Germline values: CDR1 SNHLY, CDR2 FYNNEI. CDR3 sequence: CASSEGTSGFQETQYF. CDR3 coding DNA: TGTGCCAGCAGTGAAGGGACTAGCGGATTCCAAGAGACCCAGTACTTC.

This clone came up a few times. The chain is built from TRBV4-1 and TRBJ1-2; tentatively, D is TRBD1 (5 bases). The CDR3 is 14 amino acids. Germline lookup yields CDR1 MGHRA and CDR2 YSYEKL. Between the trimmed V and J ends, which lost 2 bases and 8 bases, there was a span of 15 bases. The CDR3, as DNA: TGCGCCAGCAGCCAACAATCCGGGACTATGGGCTACACCTTC. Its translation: CASSQQSGTMGYTF.

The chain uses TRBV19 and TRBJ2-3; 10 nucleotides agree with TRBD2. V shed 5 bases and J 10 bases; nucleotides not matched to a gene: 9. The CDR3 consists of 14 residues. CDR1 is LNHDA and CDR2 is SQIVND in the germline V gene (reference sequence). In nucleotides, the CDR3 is TGTGCCAGTAGTGGACTAGCGGAGACGACGCCGCAGTATTTT. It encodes CASSGLAETTPQYF.

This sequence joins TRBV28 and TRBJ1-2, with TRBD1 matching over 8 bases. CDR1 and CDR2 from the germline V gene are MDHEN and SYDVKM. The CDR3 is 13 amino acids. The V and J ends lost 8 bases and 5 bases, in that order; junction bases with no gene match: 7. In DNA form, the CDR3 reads TGTGCCAGCGCAACAGGGGGGACTTATGGCTACACCTTC. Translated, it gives CASATGGTYGYTF.